This T cell receptor (beta chain) was identified in a study of CD8+CD57+ T cells in acquired aplastic anemia. At the level of the study: DNA from sorted CD4+ and CD8+ cells averaged about 3.2 ug.

All sequencing subjects had displayed CD8+CD57+ cell expansion on flow cytometry. J was trimmed by 0 bases and V by 9 bases; bases with no gene match: 10. The germline gives CDR1 SNHLY, CDR2 FYNNEI. The CDR3 length is 15 residues. Researchers used genomic DNA as the template to profile TCR beta VDJ and CDR3. MiXCR was run by TCRdb on the reads, yielding one entry per CDR3 protein. The data hold 95,000 to 150,000 distinct CDR3 sequences, with 45% to 60% observed a single time. Whole-study results and caveats: Overlapping CD8+ CDR3 repertoires of patients and controls contained approximately 28 shared sequences.

A word on this clonotype: Its antigen is currently unknown.

The TCR sequence derives from a human donor with aplastic anemia. Input material: sorted CD4+, CD8+, or CD8+CD57+ T cells (not recorded which) from PBMCs. The chain carries TRBV2 and TRBJ2-7, with 8 bases fitting TRBD1. The CDR3 DNA is TGTGCCAGTGAGACAGGGGTGGACTACTCCTACGAGCAGTACTTC. This encodes CASETGVDYSYEQYF.